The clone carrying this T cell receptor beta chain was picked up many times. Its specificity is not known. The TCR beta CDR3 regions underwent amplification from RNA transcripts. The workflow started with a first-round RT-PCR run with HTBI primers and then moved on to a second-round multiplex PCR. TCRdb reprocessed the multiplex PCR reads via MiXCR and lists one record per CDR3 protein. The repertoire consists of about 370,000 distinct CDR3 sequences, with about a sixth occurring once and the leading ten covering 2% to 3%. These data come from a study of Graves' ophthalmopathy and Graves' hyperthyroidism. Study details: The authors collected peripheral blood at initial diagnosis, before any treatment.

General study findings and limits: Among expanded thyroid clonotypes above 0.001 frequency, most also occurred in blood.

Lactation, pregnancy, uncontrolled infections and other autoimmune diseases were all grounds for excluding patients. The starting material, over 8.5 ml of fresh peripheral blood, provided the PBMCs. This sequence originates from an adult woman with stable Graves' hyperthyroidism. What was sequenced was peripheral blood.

The CDR3 DNA sequence: TGTGCCAGCAGCTTAACCGCCTCGAACACTGAAGCTTTCTTT. Protein product: CASSLTASNTEAFF. The V and J genes are TRBV7-9 and TRBJ1-1; no firm D call. Trimming took 2 bases from V and 1 from J, leaving 8 bases between them. This CDR3 region has 14 residues. The germline CDR1 and CDR2 sequences are SEHNR and FQNEAQ (reference sequence).